This entry lists 25 T cell receptor beta chains sequenced from one sample in a study of T cells in Graves' hyperthyroidism and ophthalmopathy. Authors of the study amplified TCR beta CDR3 regions from RNA transcripts. In the first-round RT-PCR of the TCR CDR3, the HTBI primer set was used. A single record per CDR3 protein comes from TCRdb applying MiXCR to the multiplex PCR reads. The sample contains about 560,000 distinct CDR3 sequences, 14% of which appear only once. The specimen sequenced was blood. The receptors come from a woman aged 35 to 49 with Graves' hyperthyroidism.

At least ten counts were recorded for this clonotype. The V and J genes are TRBV2 and TRBJ1-1; 7 positions match TRBD1. The CDR3 covers 16 residues. With V trimmed by 6 bases and J by 1 base, 11 bases remained unmatched. Germline CDR1 and CDR2: SNHLY and FYNNEI. The CDR3: CASRKDTGAGNTEAFF. The CDR3 region has the DNA TGTGCCAGCAGGAAGGATACAGGGGCTGGGAACACTGAAGCTTTCTTT.

As regards this clonotype: An end of the junction does not agree with germline; a read error may underlie this. V is TRBV24-1 and J is TRBJ2-2; 7 bases agree with TRBD1. CDR3 length: 15 residues. In germline, CDR1 is KGHDR, CDR2 SFDVKD. Here the CDR3 reads CATSDLDTGAGKLFF. The CDR3 DNA is TGTGCCACCAGTGATTTGGACACAGGGGCCGGGAAGCTGTTTTTT.

This clonotype was observed many times. This chain uses TRBV28 with TRBJ2-7; maybe TRBD2 (5 bases). Germline-derived CDR1 and CDR2 are MDHEN and SYDVKM. The CDR3 loop spans 15 amino acids. The germline V and J ends were trimmed by 3 bases and 2 bases, with 14 bases remaining between them. CDR3 in amino acids: CASSFSGSTAYEQYF. The DNA of the CDR3 is TGTGCCAGCAGTTTTAGTGGGAGTACGGCCTACGAGCAGTACTTC.

This clonotype was seen ten or more times. CDR3 loop: CSAGGVGRPEAFF. The CDR3 coding sequence is TGCAGTGCTGGCGGGGTAGGGAGACCTGAAGCTTTCTTT. The genes are TRBV20-1 and TRBJ1-1; no reliable D call. Germline CDR1 reads DFQATT; CDR2 reads SNEGSKA (reference sequence). The V gene lost 5 bases and the J gene lost 6 bases, with 16 bases spanning the gap. The CDR3 sequence is 13 residues long.

This clonotype was seen many times. The V call is TRBV28, the J call TRBJ2-5, with TRBD2 matching 7 bases. There are 15 residues in the CDR3. V dropped 1 base and J dropped 5; count of bases not matched to a gene: 7. CDR1 and CDR2 from the germline V gene are MDHEN and SYDVKM. The CDR3 reads CASSLSSGGTETQYF. CDR3 nucleotide sequence: TGTGCCAGCAGTTTATCCTCCGGGGGGACGGAGACCCAGTACTTC.

The chain uses TRBV12-3 or TRBV12-4 and TRBJ2-7; 15 nucleotides line up with TRBD2. Trimming at V came to 3 bases and at J to 0 bases, leaving 6 bases not matched to a gene. CDR3 length: 18 amino acids. This CDR3 is CASSLGLAGGPYSYEQYF. The CDR3 DNA follows: TGTGCCAGCAGTTTGGGACTAGCGGGAGGCCCTTACTCCTACGAGCAGTACTTC.

This clonotype was counted many times. CDR3 nucleotide sequence: TGTGCCAGCAGCCTGGAGCAAACTAGCACAGATACGCAGTATTTT. It encodes CASSLEQTSTDTQYF. V gene TRBV11-2 combines with J gene TRBJ2-3; D is unclear. From germline, CDR1 is SGHAT and CDR2 FQNNGV. This CDR3 contains 15 residues. V was pared by 5 bases and J by 0 bases, with 12 bases between.

This clonotype came up a few times. The CDR3 reads CASSEYLESSEETQYF. CDR3 in DNA: TGTGCCAGCAGTGAATATTTAGAGTCGAGTGAGGAGACCCAGTACTTC. V usage is TRBV25-1 and J usage is TRBJ2-5; D is unclear. The germline V and J ends were trimmed by 0 bases and 5 bases, with 16 bases remaining between them. The CDR3 consists of 16 residues. Germline V lookup: CDR1 MGHDK, CDR2 SYGVNS.

This clonotype appeared many times. This chain links TRBV7-2 with TRBJ1-5; no definite D call. Looked up from germline, CDR1 is SGHTA and CDR2 is FQGNSA. V shed 5 bases and J shed 3 bases, with 11 bases lying between them. This CDR3 region has 14 residues. This CDR3 reads CASSAHSNNQPQHF. The DNA for the CDR3 is TGTGCCAGCAGCGCCCACAGCAACAATCAGCCCCAGCATTTT.

This clonotype came up a few times. V is TRBV3-1 and J is TRBJ2-7, with 8 bases identical to TRBD1. The trim removed 2 bases at V and 4 bases at J, leaving 7 bases unmatched. There are 15 residues in the CDR3. Germline V gene data show CDR1 as LGHDT and CDR2 as YNNKEL (reference sequence). As DNA, the CDR3 is TGTGCCAGCAGCCAACCCAGGACAGGGTGGTACGAGCAGTACTTC. Amino acid sequence: CASSQPRTGWYEQYF.

This clonotype was detected ten times or more. This rearrangement joins TRBV7-2 to TRBJ2-1, with TRBD2 identical over 10 bases. J was trimmed by 0 bases and V by 1 base; bases with no gene match: 6. From germline, CDR1 is SGHTA and CDR2 FQGNSA. CDR3 length: 18 residues. CDR3 nucleotide sequence: TGTGCCAGCAGCTTAGGACTAGCGGGTTCCTTCTCCTACAATGAGCAGTTCTTC. As protein: CASSLGLAGSFSYNEQFF.

As concerns this clonotype: This may be a read error, as it is one base from a much larger clone. The chain uses TRBV12-3 or TRBV12-4 and TRBJ2-2; D ambiguous. This CDR3 contains 11 residues. V shed 9 bases and J shed 9 bases, with 11 bases lying between them. The CDR3 sequence: CARSRRRELFF. The CDR3 region has the DNA TGTGCCAGAAGTCGCCGGCGGGAGCTGTTTTTT.

This clonotype was recorded at least ten times. This chain uses TRBV12-5 with TRBJ1-2, with D unclear. V was shortened by 2 bases and J by 6 bases, with 19 bases between the two germline ends. CDR3 length: 16 residues. Germline CDR1 is LGHNT and CDR2 is FRNRAP. This CDR3 is CASGLSFSGVKDGYTF. The CDR3 DNA reads as TGTGCTAGTGGTTTGTCATTCTCCGGGGTTAAGGATGGCTACACCTTC.

This clonotype occurred many times. The rearrangement links TRBV2 to TRBJ2-3; D remains ambiguous. V dropped 4 bases and J dropped 0 bases, with 11 bases sitting between them. Germline V gives CDR1 SNHLY, CDR2 FYNNEI. This CDR3 is 15 amino acids long. The CDR3 region is CASSVASSSTDTQYF. The CDR3 DNA reads TGTGCCAGCAGTGTAGCCAGTTCTAGCACAGATACGCAGTATTTT.

This clonotype has ten or more counts. This chain links TRBV30 with TRBJ2-3, with no clear D. The germline gives CDR1 GTSNPN, CDR2 SVGIG (reference sequence). V lost 3 bases and J 0 bases, leaving 16 bases between the germline ends. This CDR3 is 16 amino acids long. In DNA, the CDR3 is TGTGCCTGGAGCGAAGTCCTGAGAAGTAGCACAGATACGCAGTATTTT. This encodes CAWSEVLRSSTDTQYF.

With respect to this clonotype: Germline and junction disagree at one end, which may indicate a read error. The chain uses TRBV3-1 and TRBJ2-7; D may be TRBD2 (6 bases). Germline CDR1 LGHDT, CDR2 YNNKEL (reference sequence). This CDR3 comprises 17 residues. In DNA, the CDR3 is TGTGCCGGCAGCCGGTTTAAAGGACAATCGACCGGGGGCGAGCAGTACTTC. Translation gives CAGSRFKGQSTGGEQYF.

This clonotype was observed many times. An end of the junction differs from the germline gene, which may be a read error. The V and J genes are TRBV5-1 and TRBJ1-1, with D unclear. Germline V gene sequence: CDR1 SGHRS, CDR2 YFSETQ. The CDR3 spans 13 residues. The CDR3 is CASSFQENTEAFF. CDR3 nucleotides: TGTGCCAGCAGCTTCCAAGAGAACACTGAAGCTTTCTTT.

The chain uses TRBV28 and TRBJ2-2, with 12 nucleotides matching TRBD2. The CDR3 contains 16 residues. With V trimmed by 8 bases and J by 3 bases, 7 bases remained unmatched. Looked up from germline, CDR1 is MDHEN and CDR2 is SYDVKM. This CDR3 is CASVTSGRLDTGELFF. The CDR3 DNA follows: TGTGCCAGCGTTACTAGCGGGAGGTTGGACACCGGGGAGCTGTTTTTT.

This clonotype was seen many times. The chain has TRBV7-2 and TRBJ2-1; 7 bases map to TRBD2. CDR3 length: 16 amino acids. V was pared by 4 bases and J by 3 bases, with 9 bases of the junction left unmatched. The germline V gene has CDR1 SGHTA and CDR2 FQGNSA. The CDR3 reads CASSSGPGTIYNEQFF. The DNA for the CDR3 is TGTGCCAGCAGCTCGGGCCCCGGGACTATCTACAATGAGCAGTTCTTC.

This chain uses TRBV4-1 with TRBJ1-2; 8 bases map to TRBD1. CDR1 and CDR2 from the germline V gene are MGHRA and YSYEKL. After removal of 0 bases from V and 6 bases from J, the junction contained 9 bases not matched to a gene. The CDR3 runs to 16 residues. The CDR3 here is CASSQDPGTGGDGYTF. The CDR3 region has the DNA TGCGCCAGCAGCCAAGATCCGGGGACAGGAGGCGATGGCTACACCTTC.

On this clonotype itself: The junction does not match germline at one end; this may be a read error. V usage is TRBV2 and J usage is TRBJ1-1; perhaps TRBD1 as D (5 bases). The CDR3 runs 15 residues. Germline loops: CDR1 SNHLY, CDR2 FYNNEI. The CDR3 region is CVSSEALQLGVEAFF. CDR3 nucleotides: TGTGTCAGCAGTGAAGCGCTTCAGTTGGGGGTTGAAGCTTTCTTT.

The rearrangement uses TRBV6-9 and TRBJ2-5; 8 bases match TRBD1. The CDR3 totals 14 residues. The J segment lost 5 bases and the V segment lost 3 bases, leaving 5 bases of the junction unmatched. CDR1 is MNHGY and CDR2 is SVAAGI in the germline V gene. CDR3 in amino acids: CASSYPGQGETQYF. In DNA form, the CDR3 reads TGTGCCAGCAGTTACCCTGGACAGGGCGAGACCCAGTACTTC.

Regarding this clonotype: One end of the junction varies from germline; a read error may be responsible. The chain couples TRBV3-1 to TRBJ1-5; 8 nucleotides align to TRBD1. Per the germline V gene, CDR1 is LGHDT and CDR2 is YNNKEL (reference sequence). This CDR3 region has 18 residues. CDR3 nucleotide sequence: TGTGCCTGCAGCCAAGGGACAGGTGATCCCTGGGGCAATCAGCCCCAGCATTTT. Its protein is CACSQGTGDPWGNQPQHF.

The chain links TRBV5-1 to TRBJ1-4; possibly TRBD1 for D (5 bases). Germline values: CDR1 SGHRS, CDR2 YFSETQ. V was clipped by 0 bases and J by 4 bases, with 13 bases between them. CDR3 length equals 16 residues. CDR3 loop: CASSLAGKAINEKLFF. CDR3 sequence (DNA): TGCGCCAGCAGCTTGGCAGGGAAGGCGATTAATGAAAAACTGTTTTTT. The full variable domain, its missing parts supplied by reference TRBV5-1 and TRBJ1-4, is KAGVTQTPRYLIKTRGQQVTLSCSPISGHRSVSWYQQTPGQGLQFLFEYFSETQRNKGNFPGRFSGRQFSNSRSEMNVSTLELGDSALYLCASSLAGKAINEKLFFGSGTQLSVL.

This clonotype was recorded at least ten times. The chain combines TRBV12-3 or TRBV12-4 with TRBJ1-5; 9 nucleotides agree with TRBD1. CDR3 length: 17 residues. Unmatched junction bases numbered 11, after V lost 4 bases and J lost 4 bases. CDR3 residues: CASSSRTDRGWNQPQHF. As DNA, the CDR3 is TGTGCCAGCAGTTCGCGGACGGACAGGGGATGGAATCAGCCCCAGCATTTT.